Below are 3 T cell receptor beta chains sequenced from a single sample in a study of blood T cells in healthy people across ages. A J-beta primer mix and a sample-barcoded 5' primer were used in a second PCR of about 7 to 12 cycles. TCRdb re-derived calls from the 5' RACE reads in MiXCR, one entry per CDR3 protein. The sample includes approximately 800,000 distinct CDR3 sequences, around 25% of them seen just once. The data were also submitted as part of a second study, on T cells of mothers and their children.

Sequences were obtained from blood. These receptors were collected from a boy between 5 and 17 years old in good health.

Comments on this clonotype: The CDR3 does not close with the conserved phenylalanine or tryptophan, likely indicating a read error. The chain joins TRBV3-1 to TRBJ1-2; 7 bases agree with TRBD1. The CDR3 runs 13 residues. V lost 4 bases and J lost 5; bases outside the gene matches: 4. In germline, CDR1 is LGHDT, CDR2 YNNKEL (reference sequence). The CDR3, as DNA: TGTGCCAGCAGCCCGGGGACAGTTTATGGCTACACCTCC. Amino acids: CASSPGTVYGYTS.

This chain joins TRBV12-3 or TRBV12-4 and TRBJ2-1; possibly TRBD1 for D (6 bases). CDR3 length: 12 amino acids. The V gene lost 4 bases and the J gene lost 8 bases, with 9 bases spanning the gap. CDR3 amino acids: CASSSSGDEQFF. The CDR3 DNA reads TGTGCCAGCAGTTCCTCAGGGGATGAGCAGTTCTTC.

This clonotype was counted only a few times. The CDR3: CASSLGETSYEQYF. CDR3 coding DNA: TGTGCCAGCAGCTTAGGTGAGACATCCTACGAGCAGTACTTC. V gene TRBV7-2 combines with J gene TRBJ2-5, with no clear D. The end of the DNA is better explained by TRBJ2-7, so the J call may be wrong. Germline-derived CDR1 and CDR2 are SGHTA and FQGNSA. This CDR3 has 14 residues.